The subject of this entry is one TCR beta chain. Antigen: not known. The sample originates from a study of OX40 agonist ivuxolimab in advanced cancers. Across the whole study: Patient treatment consisted of intravenous ivuxolimab administration every 2 weeks at 0.01 to 10 mg/kg. Those treated in dose escalation had hepatocellular carcinoma, melanoma, renal cell cancer or head and neck cancer. General study points: The expanded peripheral T cells' antigen specificity was not determined.

Prior autoimmune disease or systemic immunosuppression barred patients. Data came from immunoSEQ multiplex PCR; TCRdb stores just in-frame clones and leaves some out. The sample shows about 50,000 clones, around 90% of them seen only once. The CDR3 has 12 residues. Germline V gene lookup returns CDR1 MNHEY and CDR2 SMNVEV (reference sequence). Trimming cost V 6 bases and J 13 bases; bases outside gene matches: 5. This TCR came from an adult with an advanced solid tumor such as melanoma, head and neck, liver or kidney cancer. Sequenced material: CD4+ or CD8+ T cells sorted from blood, taken in a trial of the OX40 agonist ivuxolimab. The V call is TRBV27, the J call TRBJ1-6; 8 positions match TRBD1. The CDR3 region is CASSLDRGPLHF. DNA of the CDR3: TGTGCCAGCAGCCTAGACAGGGGTCCCCTCCACTTT.